The 21 T cell receptor beta chains below come from one sample, sequenced in a study of T cells in Graves' hyperthyroidism and ophthalmopathy. The source material, RNA transcripts, was used to amplify TCR beta CDR3 regions. The HTBI primer set drove a first-round RT-PCR of the TCR CDR3. TCRdb ran MiXCR on the multiplex PCR reads and lists one entry per CDR3 protein. Seen here are 250,000 to 300,000 distinct CDR3 sequences, about an eighth observed once, and the top ten hold roughly 7.5%. The sequencing input was blood. These receptor sequences come from a woman aged 25 to 39 with Graves' hyperthyroidism that later progressed to Graves' ophthalmopathy.

This clonotype was observed many times. The chain is built from TRBV4-1 and TRBJ1-5; a possible D gene is TRBD1 (5 bases). The germline CDR1 and CDR2 sequences are MGHRA and YSYEKL. The CDR3 is 16 amino acids. V shed 0 bases and J shed 0 bases, with 9 bases lying between them. This CDR3 is CASSQEGGYSNQPQHF. CDR3 sequence (DNA): TGCGCCAGCAGCCAAGAGGGGGGTTATAGCAATCAGCCCCAGCATTTT.

This clonotype has a handful of counts. This chain connects TRBV10-3 to TRBJ2-1, with TRBD2 as a possible D gene (5 bases). Germline CDR1 and CDR2: ENHRY and SYGVKD. This CDR3 comprises 15 residues. The germline V and J ends were trimmed by 5 bases and 0 bases, with 11 bases remaining between them. The CDR3 nucleotides are TGTGCCATCAGTACGACCGGGAACTCCTACAATGAGCAGTTCTTC. Amino acids: CAISTTGNSYNEQFF.

In this sample, this clonotype turned up many times. This rearrangement joins TRBV12-3 or TRBV12-4 to TRBJ2-4; D gene unclear. V lost 4 bases and J 0 bases, leaving 13 bases between the germline ends. The length of the CDR3 is 16 residues. The CDR3, as DNA: TGTGCCAGCAGTTCCTCAGGAAATCTAGCCAAAAACATTCAGTACTTC. Translated: CASSSSGNLAKNIQYF.

This clonotype came up once. A much larger clone lies a single base off, so this may be a read error. The CDR3 loop is CASSRPGPSNEQFF. CDR3 bases: TGTGCCAGCAGCCGACCGGGCCCCTCTAATGAGCAGTTCTTC. The chain is built from TRBV7-6 and TRBJ2-1, with no clear D. CDR1 is SGHVS and CDR2 is FNYEAQ in the germline V gene. The CDR3 is 14 residues long. The germline V and J ends were trimmed by 5 bases and 7 bases, with 15 bases remaining between them.

V is TRBV5-6 and J is TRBJ2-7, with 10 bases identical to TRBD2. This CDR3 is 15 amino acids long. Germline values: CDR1 SGHDT, CDR2 YYEEEE. The trim removed 4 bases at V and 2 bases at J, leaving 6 bases unmatched. CDR3: CASSRTSGTAYEQYF. CDR3 bases: TGTGCCAGCAGCCGGACTAGCGGAACTGCCTACGAGCAGTACTTC.

Comments on this clonotype: With a much larger clone just one base away, this may be a read error. V and J are TRBV9 and TRBJ2-7; 8 nucleotides align to TRBD1. With 7 bases clipped from V and 2 bases from J, the junction kept 5 bases outside the gene matches. The CDR3 has 13 residues. Germline CDR1 SGDLS, CDR2 YYNGEE. CDR3 coding DNA: TGTGCCAGCGGCGCACAGGGGGCCTACGAGCAGTACTTC. Translating gives CASGAQGAYEQYF. Combining the CDR3 with reference TRBV9 and TRBJ2-7 gives the whole variable domain DSGVTQTPKHLITATGQRVTLRCSPRSGDLSVYWYQQSLDQGLQFLIQYYNGEERAKGNILERFSAQQFPDLHSELNLSSLELGDSALYFCASGAQGAYEQYFGPGTRLTVT.

This clonotype has at least ten counts. The CDR3, as DNA: TGTGCCAGCAGCTGGACTAGCGGGGGGGCCTACAATGAGCAGTTCTTC. It codes for CASSWTSGGAYNEQFF. V and J are TRBV6-2 or TRBV6-3 and TRBJ2-1; 15 bases map to TRBD2. V lost 6 bases and J lost 2; bases outside the gene matches: 2. The CDR3 loop spans 16 amino acids. CDR1 is MNHEY, CDR2 SVGEGT, per germline.

This clonotype has a handful of counts. This may arise from a read error, as a much more abundant clone is one base away. CDR3 loop: CASSLDVASSSYEQHF. The DNA of the CDR3 is TGCGCCAGCAGCTTGGATGTAGCGTCAAGCTCCTACGAGCAGCACTTC. This chain links TRBV5-1 with TRBJ2-7; weak D call: TRBD2 (5 bases). The CDR3 contains 16 residues. Germline CDR1 SGHRS, CDR2 YFSETQ.

The V and J genes are TRBV6-1 and TRBJ1-4, with no clear D. V lost 6 bases, J lost 0 bases, and 14 bases lay in between. CDR1 MNHNS and CDR2 SASEGT come from the germline V gene. The CDR3 length is 16 residues. The CDR3 DNA is TGTGCCAGCAGGACCTCCTTTTGGGCAACTAATGAAAAACTGTTTTTT. This encodes CASRTSFWATNEKLFF.

The chain is built from TRBV30 and TRBJ2-6, with D hard to call. The CDR3 runs 15 residues. Per the germline V gene, CDR1 is GTSNPN and CDR2 is SVGIG (reference sequence). Trimming took off 3 bases at V and 0 bases at J, with 9 bases between the two ends. The CDR3 reads CAWRRISSGANVLTF. Written as DNA, the CDR3 is TGTGCCTGGAGGAGGATTAGCTCTGGGGCCAACGTCCTGACTTTC.

This clonotype showed up many times. The rearrangement links TRBV18 to TRBJ1-2, with D unclear. V lost 2 bases and J lost 7, with 17 bases in between. CDR1 and CDR2 (germline): KGHSH, LQKENI. This CDR3 is 15 amino acids long. The CDR3 nucleotides are TGTGCCAGCTCACCAGAGCAGAGCCACGATTTTGGCTACACCTTC. Protein: CASSPEQSHDFGYTF.

The rearrangement links TRBV7-6 to TRBJ2-5; TRBD2 might be the D (6 bases). Germline V gives CDR1 SGHVS, CDR2 FNYEAQ. V gave up 5 bases and J gave up 1 base, with 11 bases separating them. The CDR3 is 14 residues long. This chain's CDR3 is CASSPRLGQETQYF. The CDR3, as DNA: TGTGCCAGCAGCCCTCGACTAGGCCAAGAGACCCAGTACTTC.

V usage is TRBV19 and J usage is TRBJ2-5; D remains ambiguous. The germline V and J ends were trimmed by 3 bases and 5 bases, with 10 bases remaining between them. This CDR3 region has 13 residues. Germline V gene lookup returns CDR1 LNHDA and CDR2 SQIVND (reference sequence). The CDR3 region has the DNA TGTGCCAGTAGTATTACCGGGTTCGAGACCCAGTACTTC. Translated, it gives CASSITGFETQYF.

This clonotype was seen at least ten times. V gene TRBV27 combines with J gene TRBJ2-7; 13 bases fit TRBD2. The ends lost 5 bases at V and 5 bases at J; junction bases unmatched: 12. The CDR3 runs 17 residues. Per the germline V gene, CDR1 is MNHEY and CDR2 is SMNVEV (reference sequence). The CDR3 DNA reads as TGTGCCAGCAGTGTCGGGACTAGCGGGATTAGGAGCCACGAGCAGTACTTC. It yields the protein CASSVGTSGIRSHEQYF.

This clonotype was counted many times. The chain combines TRBV7-9 with TRBJ2-3; D not certain. The V and J ends lost 4 bases and 10 bases respectively, with 9 bases between them. The CDR3 runs 11 residues. Germline CDR1 SEHNR, CDR2 FQNEAQ (reference sequence). Here the CDR3 DNA reads TGTGCCAGCAGCTCGAGCTGGGCGCAGTATTTT. Protein product: CASSSSWAQYF.

This clonotype was seen repeatedly, ten times or more. V gene TRBV6-1 combines with J gene TRBJ2-7, with TRBD2 matching over 10 bases. Unmatched junction bases numbered 5, after V lost 7 bases and J lost 2 bases. In germline, CDR1 is MNHNS, CDR2 SASEGT. This CDR3 region has 14 residues. The CDR3: CASNLAGEAYEQYF. The CDR3, as DNA: TGTGCCAGCAACCTAGCGGGAGAGGCCTACGAGCAGTACTTC.

This clonotype was recorded at least ten times. This rearrangement joins TRBV7-2 to TRBJ1-3; tentatively, D is TRBD1 (6 bases). This CDR3 has 14 residues. In germline, CDR1 is SGHTA, CDR2 FQGNSA. Trimming stripped 5 bases from V and 4 bases from J, with 12 bases between. Written as DNA, the CDR3 is TGTGCCAGCAGCACAACCGGACAGGGAAACACCATATATTTT. Protein: CASSTTGQGNTIYF.

This clonotype was picked up many times. The chain recombines TRBV28 with TRBJ1-5; 7 bases line up with TRBD1. V lost 6 bases to trimming and J lost 5 bases; unmatched junction nucleotides: 4. Germline lookup yields CDR1 MDHEN and CDR2 SYDVKM. CDR3 length: 13 amino acids. This chain's CDR3 is CASRQGWDQPQHF. The CDR3 bases are TGTGCCAGCAGACAGGGGTGGGATCAGCCCCAGCATTTT.

Ten or more counts support this clonotype. J is TRBJ2-5 and V is TRBV6-1, with 7 bases aligning to TRBD2. V shed 6 bases, J shed 2 bases, and the junction held 6 bases outside the gene matches. CDR1 and CDR2 (germline): MNHNS, SASEGT. The CDR3 spans 14 residues. In DNA form, the CDR3 reads TGTGCCAGCAGGGGGCTAGCGGAACAAGAGACCCAGTACTTC. This encodes CASRGLAEQETQYF.

The rearrangement links TRBV20-1 to TRBJ1-4; 7 bases line up with TRBD1. The germline gives CDR1 DFQATT, CDR2 SNEGSKA (reference sequence). V lost 1 base, J lost 8 bases, and 4 bases stayed unmatched. The CDR3 totals 13 residues. CDR3 amino acids: CSARGGTAEKLFF. In nucleotides, the CDR3 is TGCAGTGCTAGAGGGGGGACAGCCGAAAAACTGTTTTTT.

The table lists this clonotype with a few counts. The chain uses TRBV6-1 and TRBJ1-4, with D perhaps TRBD1 (5 bases). Trimming pared 9 bases from V and 4 bases from J, leaving 12 bases between. CDR3 size: 13 residues. CDR1 is MNHNS, CDR2 SASEGT, per germline. In DNA, the CDR3 is TGTGCCAGTGGGGGAACTTATAATGAAAAACTGTTTTTT. This sequence encodes CASGGTYNEKLFF.